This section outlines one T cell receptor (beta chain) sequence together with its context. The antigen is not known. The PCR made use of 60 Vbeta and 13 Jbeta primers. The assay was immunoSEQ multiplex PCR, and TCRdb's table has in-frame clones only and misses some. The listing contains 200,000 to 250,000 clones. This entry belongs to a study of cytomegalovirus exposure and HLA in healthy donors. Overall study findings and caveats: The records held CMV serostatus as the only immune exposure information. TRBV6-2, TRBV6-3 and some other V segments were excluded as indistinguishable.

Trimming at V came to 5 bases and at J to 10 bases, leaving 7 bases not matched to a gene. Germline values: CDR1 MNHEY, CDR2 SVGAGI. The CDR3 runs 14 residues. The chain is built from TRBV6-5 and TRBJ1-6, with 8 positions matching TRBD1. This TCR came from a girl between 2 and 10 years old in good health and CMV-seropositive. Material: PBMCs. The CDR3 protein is CASSQQGGRSPLHF. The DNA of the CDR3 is TGTGCCAGCAGTCAACAGGGGGGGAGATCACCCCTCCACTTT.